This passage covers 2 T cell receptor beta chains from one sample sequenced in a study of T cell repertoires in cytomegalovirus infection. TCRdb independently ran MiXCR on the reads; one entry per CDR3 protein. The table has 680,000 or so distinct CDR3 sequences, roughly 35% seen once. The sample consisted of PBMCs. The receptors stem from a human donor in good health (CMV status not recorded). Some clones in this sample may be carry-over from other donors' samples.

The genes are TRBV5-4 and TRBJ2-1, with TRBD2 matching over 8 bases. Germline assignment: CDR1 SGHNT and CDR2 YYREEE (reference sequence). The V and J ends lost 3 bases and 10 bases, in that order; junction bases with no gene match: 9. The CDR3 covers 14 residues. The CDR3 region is CASSYSGSGAEQFF. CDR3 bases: TGTGCCAGCAGCTATTCCGGTAGCGGGGCCGAGCAGTTCTTC. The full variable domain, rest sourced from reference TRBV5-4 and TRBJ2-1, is ETGVTQSPTHLIKTRGQQVTLRCSSQSGHNTVSWYQQALGQGPQFIFQYYREEENGRGNFPPRFSGLQFPNYSSELNVNALELDDSALYLCASSYSGSGAEQFFGPGTRLTVL.

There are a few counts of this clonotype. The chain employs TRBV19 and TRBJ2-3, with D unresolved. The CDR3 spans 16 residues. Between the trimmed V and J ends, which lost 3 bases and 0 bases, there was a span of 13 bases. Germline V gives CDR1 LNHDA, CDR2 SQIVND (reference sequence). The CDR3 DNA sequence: TGTGCCAGTAGTATGCGGTCAGTTACTAGCACAGATACGCAGTATTTT. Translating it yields CASSMRSVTSTDTQYF. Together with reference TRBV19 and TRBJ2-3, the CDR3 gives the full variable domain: DGGITQSPKYLFRKEGQNVTLSCEQNLNHDAMYWYRQDPGQGLRLIYYSQIVNDFQKGDIAEGYSVSREKKESFPLTVTSAQKNPTAFYLCASSMRSVTSTDTQYFGPGTRLTVL.